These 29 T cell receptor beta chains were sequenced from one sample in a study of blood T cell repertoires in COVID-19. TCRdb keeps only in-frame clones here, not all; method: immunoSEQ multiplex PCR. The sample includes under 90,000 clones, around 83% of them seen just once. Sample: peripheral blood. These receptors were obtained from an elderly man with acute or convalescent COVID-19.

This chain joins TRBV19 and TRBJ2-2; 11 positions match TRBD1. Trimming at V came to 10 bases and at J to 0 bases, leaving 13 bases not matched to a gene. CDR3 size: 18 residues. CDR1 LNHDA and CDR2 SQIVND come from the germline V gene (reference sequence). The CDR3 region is CAIKSGTGGFANTGELFF. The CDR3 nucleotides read TGTGCCATAAAGTCCGGGACAGGGGGTTTCGCGAACACCGGGGAGCTGTTTTTT. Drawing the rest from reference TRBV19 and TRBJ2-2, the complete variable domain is DGGITQSPKYLFRKEGQNVTLSCEQNLNHDAMYWYRQDPGQGLRLIYYSQIVNDFQKGDIAEGYSVSREKKESFPLTVTSAQKNPTAFYLCAIKSGTGGFANTGELFFGEGSRLTVL.

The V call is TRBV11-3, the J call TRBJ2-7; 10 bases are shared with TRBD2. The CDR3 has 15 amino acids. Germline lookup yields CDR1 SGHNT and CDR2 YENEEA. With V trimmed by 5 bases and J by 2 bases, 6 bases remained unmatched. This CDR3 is CASSQAGGPTYEQYF. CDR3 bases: TGTGCCAGCAGCCAAGCGGGGGGGCCGACCTACGAGCAGTACTTC. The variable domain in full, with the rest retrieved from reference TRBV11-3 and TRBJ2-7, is EAGVVQSPRYKIIEKKQPVAFWCNPISGHNTLYWYLQNLGQGPELLIRYENEEAVDDSQLPKDRFSAERLKGVDSTLKIQPAELGDSAVYLCASSQAGGPTYEQYFGPGTRLTVT.

The CDR3 DNA is TGTGCCAGCAGCTTCGGCAGGGCTTATAGCAATCAGCCCCAGCATTTT. This encodes CASSFGRAYSNQPQHF. This chain joins TRBV5-5 and TRBJ1-5; possibly TRBD1 for D (5 bases). Germline lookup yields CDR1 SGHKS and CDR2 YYEKEE (reference sequence). The CDR3 extends over 16 amino acids. Between the trimmed V and J ends, which lost 2 bases and 0 bases, there was a span of 12 bases.

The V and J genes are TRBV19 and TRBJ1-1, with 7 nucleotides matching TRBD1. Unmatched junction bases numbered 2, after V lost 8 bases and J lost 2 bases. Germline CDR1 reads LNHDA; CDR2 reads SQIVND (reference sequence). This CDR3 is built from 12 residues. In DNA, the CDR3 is TGTGCCAGTGGGGACAGAAACACTGAAGCTTTCTTT. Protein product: CASGDRNTEAFF. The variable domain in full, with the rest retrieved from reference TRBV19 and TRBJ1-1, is DGGITQSPKYLFRKEGQNVTLSCEQNLNHDAMYWYRQDPGQGLRLIYYSQIVNDFQKGDIAEGYSVSREKKESFPLTVTSAQKNPTAFYLCASGDRNTEAFFGQGTRLTVV.

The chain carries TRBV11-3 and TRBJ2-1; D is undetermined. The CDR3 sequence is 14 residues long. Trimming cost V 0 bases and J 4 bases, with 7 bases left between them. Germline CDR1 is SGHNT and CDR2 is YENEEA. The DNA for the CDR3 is TGTGCCAGCAGCTTAGATGGGCAGTACAATGAGCAGTTCTTC. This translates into CASSLDGQYNEQFF. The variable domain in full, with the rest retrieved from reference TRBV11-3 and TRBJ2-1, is EAGVVQSPRYKIIEKKQPVAFWCNPISGHNTLYWYLQNLGQGPELLIRYENEEAVDDSQLPKDRFSAERLKGVDSTLKIQPAELGDSAVYLCASSLDGQYNEQFFGPGTRLTVL.

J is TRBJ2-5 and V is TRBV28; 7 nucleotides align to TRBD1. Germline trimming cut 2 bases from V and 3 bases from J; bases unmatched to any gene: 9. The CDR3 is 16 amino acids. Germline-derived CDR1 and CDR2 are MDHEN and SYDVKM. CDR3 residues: CASSLGDSDTEETQYF. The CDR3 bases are TGTGCCAGCAGTTTAGGGGACAGCGATACCGAAGAGACCCAGTACTTC.

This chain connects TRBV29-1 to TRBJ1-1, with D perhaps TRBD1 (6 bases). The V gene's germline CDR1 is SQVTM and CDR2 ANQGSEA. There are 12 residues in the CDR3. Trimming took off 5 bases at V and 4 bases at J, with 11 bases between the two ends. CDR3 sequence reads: CSVLQGPTEAFF. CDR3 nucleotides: TGCAGCGTTCTTCAGGGGCCCACTGAAGCTTTCTTT.

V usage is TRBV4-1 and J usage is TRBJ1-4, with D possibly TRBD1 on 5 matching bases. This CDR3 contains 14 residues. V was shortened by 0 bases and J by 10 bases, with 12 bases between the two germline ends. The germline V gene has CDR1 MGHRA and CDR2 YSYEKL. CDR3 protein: CASSQEGQGRKLFF. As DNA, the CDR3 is TGCGCCAGCAGCCAAGAGGGGCAAGGTCGAAAACTGTTTTTT.

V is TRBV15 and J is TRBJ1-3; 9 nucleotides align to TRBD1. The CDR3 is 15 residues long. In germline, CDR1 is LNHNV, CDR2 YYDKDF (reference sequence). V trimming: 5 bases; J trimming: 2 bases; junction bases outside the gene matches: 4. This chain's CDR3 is CATSRQGGTGNTIYF. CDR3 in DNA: TGTGCCACCAGCCGACAGGGGGGTACTGGAAACACCATATATTTT.

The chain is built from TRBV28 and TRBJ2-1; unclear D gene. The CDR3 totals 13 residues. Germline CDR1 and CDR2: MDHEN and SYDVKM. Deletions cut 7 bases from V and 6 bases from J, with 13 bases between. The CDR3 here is CASTSQPGNEQFF. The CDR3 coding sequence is TGTGCCAGCACTTCCCAGCCGGGCAATGAGCAGTTCTTC.

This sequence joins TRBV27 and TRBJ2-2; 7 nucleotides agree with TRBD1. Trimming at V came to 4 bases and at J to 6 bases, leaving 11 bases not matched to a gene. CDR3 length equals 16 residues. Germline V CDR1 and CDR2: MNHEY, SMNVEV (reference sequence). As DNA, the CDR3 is TGTGCCAGCAGTTCGACTCCAGGGGGATGGTCCGGGGAGCTGTTTTTT. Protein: CASSSTPGGWSGELFF.

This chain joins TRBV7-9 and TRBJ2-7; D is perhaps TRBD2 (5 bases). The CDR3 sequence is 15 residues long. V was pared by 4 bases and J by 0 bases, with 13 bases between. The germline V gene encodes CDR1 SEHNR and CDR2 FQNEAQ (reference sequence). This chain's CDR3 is CASSSVRTRSYEQYF. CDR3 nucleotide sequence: TGTGCCAGCAGCTCGGTGAGGACTCGCTCCTACGAGCAGTACTTC.

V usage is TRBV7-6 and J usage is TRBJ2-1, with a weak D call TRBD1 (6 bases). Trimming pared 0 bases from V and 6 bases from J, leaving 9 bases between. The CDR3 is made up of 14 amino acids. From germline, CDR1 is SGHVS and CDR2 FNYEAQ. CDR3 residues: CASSLALGGNEQFF. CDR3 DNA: TGTGCCAGCAGCTTAGCGTTAGGGGGCAATGAGCAGTTCTTC.

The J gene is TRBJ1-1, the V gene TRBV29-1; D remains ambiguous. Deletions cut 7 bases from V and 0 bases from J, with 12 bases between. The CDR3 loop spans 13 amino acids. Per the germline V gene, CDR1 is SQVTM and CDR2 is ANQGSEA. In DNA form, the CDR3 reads TGCAGCGCGACTCCGCCGGTGAACACTGAAGCTTTCTTT. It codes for CSATPPVNTEAFF.

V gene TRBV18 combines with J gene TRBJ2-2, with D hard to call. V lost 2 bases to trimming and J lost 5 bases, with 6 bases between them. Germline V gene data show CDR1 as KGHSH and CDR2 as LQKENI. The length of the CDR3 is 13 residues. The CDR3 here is CASSPKRTGELFF. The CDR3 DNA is TGTGCCAGCTCACCAAAGAGAACCGGGGAGCTGTTTTTT.

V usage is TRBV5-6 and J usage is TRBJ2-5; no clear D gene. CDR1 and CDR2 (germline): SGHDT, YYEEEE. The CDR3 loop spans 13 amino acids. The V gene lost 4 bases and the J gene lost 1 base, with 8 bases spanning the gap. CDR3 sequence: CASSGTVQETQYF. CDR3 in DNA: TGTGCCAGCAGCGGAACAGTCCAAGAGACCCAGTACTTC.

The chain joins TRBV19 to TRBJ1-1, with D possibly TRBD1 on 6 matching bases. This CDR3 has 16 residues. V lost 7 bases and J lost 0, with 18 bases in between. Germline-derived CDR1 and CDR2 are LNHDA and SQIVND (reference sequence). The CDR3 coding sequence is TGTGCCAGTACCGAAGACCGGGACACGCTGAACACTGAAGCTTTCTTT. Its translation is CASTEDRDTLNTEAFF.

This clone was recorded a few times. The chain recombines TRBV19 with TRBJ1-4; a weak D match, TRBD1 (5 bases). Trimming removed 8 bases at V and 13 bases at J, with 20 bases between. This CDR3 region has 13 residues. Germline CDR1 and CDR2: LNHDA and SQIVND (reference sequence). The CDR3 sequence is CASSETVTKRLFF. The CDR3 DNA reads TGTGCCAGTTCAGAGACAGTTACCAAAAGACTGTTTTTT.

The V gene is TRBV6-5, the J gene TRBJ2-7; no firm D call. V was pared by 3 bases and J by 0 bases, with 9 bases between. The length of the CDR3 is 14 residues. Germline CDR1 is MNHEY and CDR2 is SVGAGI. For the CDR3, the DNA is TGTGCCAGCAGTTATAGGTGGAGCTCCTACGAGCAGTACTTC. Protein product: CASSYRWSSYEQYF.

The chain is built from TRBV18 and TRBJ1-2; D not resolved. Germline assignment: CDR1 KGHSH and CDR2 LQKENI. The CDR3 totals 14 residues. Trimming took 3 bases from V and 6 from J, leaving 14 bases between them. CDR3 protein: CASSPLGQTNGYTF. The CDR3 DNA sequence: TGTGCCAGCTCACCCCTTGGGCAGACCAATGGCTACACCTTC.

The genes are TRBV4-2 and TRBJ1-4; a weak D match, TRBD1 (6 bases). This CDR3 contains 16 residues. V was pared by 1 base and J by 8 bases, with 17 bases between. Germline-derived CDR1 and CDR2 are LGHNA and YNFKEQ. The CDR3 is CASSQAESGAGEKLFF. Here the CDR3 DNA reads TGTGCCAGCAGCCAAGCTGAGTCAGGGGCCGGAGAAAAACTGTTTTTT.

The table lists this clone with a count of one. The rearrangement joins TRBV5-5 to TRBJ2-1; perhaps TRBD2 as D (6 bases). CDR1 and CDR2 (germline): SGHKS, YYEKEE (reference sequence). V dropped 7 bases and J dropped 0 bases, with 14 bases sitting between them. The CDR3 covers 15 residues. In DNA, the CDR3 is TGTGCCAGCGGGACTCCAGGACGCTCCTACAATGAGCAGTTCTTC. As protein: CASGTPGRSYNEQFF. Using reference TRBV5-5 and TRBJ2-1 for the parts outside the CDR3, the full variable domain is DAGVTQSPTHLIKTRGQQVTLRCSPISGHKSVSWYQQVLGQGPQFIFQYYEKEERGRGNFPDRFSARQFPNYSSELNVNALLLGDSALYLCASGTPGRSYNEQFFGPGTRLTVL.

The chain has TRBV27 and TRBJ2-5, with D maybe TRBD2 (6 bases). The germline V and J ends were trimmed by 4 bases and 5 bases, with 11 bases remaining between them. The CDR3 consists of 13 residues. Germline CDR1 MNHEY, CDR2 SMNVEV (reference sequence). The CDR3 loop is CASSSGGVETQYF. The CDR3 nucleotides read TGTGCCAGCAGTTCCGGGGGAGTTGAGACCCAGTACTTC.

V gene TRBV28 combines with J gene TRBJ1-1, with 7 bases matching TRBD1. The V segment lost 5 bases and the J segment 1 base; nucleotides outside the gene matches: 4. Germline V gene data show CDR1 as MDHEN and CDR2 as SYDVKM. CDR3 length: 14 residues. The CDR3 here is CASSTTGKNTEAFF. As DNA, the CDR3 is TGTGCCAGCAGTACGACAGGGAAGAACACTGAAGCTTTCTTT.

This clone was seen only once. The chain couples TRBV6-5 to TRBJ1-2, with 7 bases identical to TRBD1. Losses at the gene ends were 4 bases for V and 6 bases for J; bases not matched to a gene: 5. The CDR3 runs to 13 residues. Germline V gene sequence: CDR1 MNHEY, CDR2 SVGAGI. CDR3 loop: CASSLQGYDGYTF. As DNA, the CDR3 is TGTGCCAGCAGTTTACAGGGGTACGATGGCTACACCTTC.

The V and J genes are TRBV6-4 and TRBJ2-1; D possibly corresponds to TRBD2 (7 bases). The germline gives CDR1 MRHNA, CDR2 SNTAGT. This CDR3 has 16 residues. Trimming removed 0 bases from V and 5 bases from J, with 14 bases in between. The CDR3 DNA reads TGTGCCAGCAGTGACTCAGGGGGGGCGCCTCACAATGAGCAGTTCTTC. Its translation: CASSDSGGAPHNEQFF.

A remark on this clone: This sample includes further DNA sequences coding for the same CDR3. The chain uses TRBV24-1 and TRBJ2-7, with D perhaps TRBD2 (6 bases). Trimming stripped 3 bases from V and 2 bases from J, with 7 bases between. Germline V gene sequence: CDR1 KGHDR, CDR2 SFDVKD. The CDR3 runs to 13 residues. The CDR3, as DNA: TGTGCCACCAGTGATGGGGGGACCTACGAGCAGTACTTC. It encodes CATSDGGTYEQYF.

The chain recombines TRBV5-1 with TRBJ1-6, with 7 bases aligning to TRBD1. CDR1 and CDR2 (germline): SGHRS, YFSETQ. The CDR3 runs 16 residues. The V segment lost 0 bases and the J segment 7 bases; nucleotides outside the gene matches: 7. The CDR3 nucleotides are TGCGCCAGCAGCTTGGATTTCGGCAGGGGGAATTCACCCCTCCACTTT. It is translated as CASSLDFGRGNSPLHF. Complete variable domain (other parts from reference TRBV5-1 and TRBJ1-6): KAGVTQTPRYLIKTRGQQVTLSCSPISGHRSVSWYQQTPGQGLQFLFEYFSETQRNKGNFPGRFSGRQFSNSRSEMNVSTLELGDSALYLCASSLDFGRGNSPLHFGNGTRLTVT.

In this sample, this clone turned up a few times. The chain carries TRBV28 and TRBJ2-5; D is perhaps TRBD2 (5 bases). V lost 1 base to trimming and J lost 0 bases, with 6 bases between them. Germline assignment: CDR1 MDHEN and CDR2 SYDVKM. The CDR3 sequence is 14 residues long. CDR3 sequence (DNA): TGTGCCAGCAGTTTATCGGGGTACCAAGAGACCCAGTACTTC. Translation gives CASSLSGYQETQYF.